A selection of T cell receptor beta chains follows, all from one sample in a study of T cell responses to AZD1222 COVID-19 vaccine. Assay: immunoSEQ multiplex PCR; the TCRdb copy retains only in-frame clones and omits some. The sample has approximately 67,000 clones; 80% to 85% are singletons. The sample consisted of peripheral blood, taken on day 0 of AZD1222 vaccination. The receptors stem from an adult in good health. The CDR3 runs from the conserved cysteine through the conserved F or W. The D gene is left open where the match is weak. The size entry is marked missing in some rows and otherwise reads once, few, many or a size class.

V	D	size	J	DNA	CDR3
TRBV19	TRBD1	.	TRBJ1-1	TGTGCCAGTAGTACGGGACAGGGTAATGAAGCTTTCTTT	CASSTGQGNEAFF
TRBV7-9	.	.	TRBJ1-3	TGTGCCAGCAGCTTAGGAAGGGGCGCGACTGGAAACACCATATATTTT	CASSLGRGATGNTIYF
TRBV2	.	.	TRBJ2-3	TGTGCCAGCAGTATGCCCGGGAACGGAGGAGATACGCAGTATTTT	CASSMPGNGGDTQYF
TRBV6-2/TRBV6-3	.	.	TRBJ2-4	TGTGCCAGCAGTTCGACGGGACAACACATTCAGTACTTC	CASSSTGQHIQYF
TRBV7-9	.	.	TRBJ2-7	TGTGCCAGCAGCTTAGCAGACGGGTGGGATCTCTTC	CASSLADGWDLF
TRBV6-1	.	.	TRBJ2-7	TGTGCCAGCAGTGAAAGGGAATGGGGGTCGGGCGAGCAGTACTTC	CASSEREWGSGEQYF
TRBV6-5	TRBD1	.	TRBJ2-3	TGTGCCAGCAGTTCCCACAGGGGAGATACGCAGTATTTT	CASSSHRGDTQYF
TRBV5-1	.	.	TRBJ2-7	TGCGCCAGCAGCTTGGGAGGAGGGGGCTACGAGCAGTACTTC	CASSLGGGGYEQYF
TRBV11-2	.	.	TRBJ1-4	TGTGCCAGCAGCTTTGCAGGGGATGTGGGGTTGTTGAAACTGTTTTTT	CASSFAGDVGLLKLFF
TRBV20-1	.	.	TRBJ1-2	TGCAGTGCTAGTCCGGGGGCTAACTATGGCTACACCTTC	CSASPGANYGYTF
TRBV6-2/TRBV6-3	.	.	TRBJ1-2	TGTGCCAGCAGCCCCTACGGGGTTGGCTACACCTTC	CASSPYGVGYTF
TRBV18	TRBD1	.	TRBJ1-5	TGTGCCAGCTCACCGGACGGGACAGACCTTAGCAATCAGCCCCAGCATTTT	CASSPDGTDLSNQPQHF
TRBV29-1	TRBD1	once	TRBJ2-5	TGCAGCGTTGGACAGGGGTCTCGGTCCCAGTACTTC	CSVGQGSRSQYF